This entry describes one T cell receptor (beta chain). The sample is drawn from a study of blood T cell repertoires in COVID-19. At the level of the study: Samples of COVID-19 (acute and convalescent) were obtained from the United States, Italy and Spain. The cDNA or gDNA used as material had been derived from T cells, B-cell-depleted T cells, or PBMCs.

In the original workflow: Reference gene primer amplification gave estimated nucleated cell counts. TCRdb's table, derived via immunoSEQ multiplex PCR, lists solely in-frame clones and lacks some. V and J calls plus clone size are reproduced from that table; the DNA served to infer D and trimming. The sample has 70,000 or so clones; approximately 90% are singletons. The germline V gene has CDR1 LNHDA and CDR2 SQIVND (reference sequence). V lost 5 bases to trimming and J lost 4 bases; unmatched junction nucleotides: 6. The CDR3 extends over 17 amino acids. This chain connects TRBV19 to TRBJ2-1, with 15 bases matching TRBD2. The receptor was isolated from a man in his 70s with active or convalescent COVID-19. Sequencing was done on a sample of peripheral blood. The CDR3 DNA follows: TGTGCCAGTAGTCCGGGGACTAGCGGGAGGACTTACAATGAGCAGTTCTTC. This translates into CASSPGTSGRTYNEQFF. The entire variable domain, with the rest obtained from reference TRBV19 and TRBJ2-1, is as follows: DGGITQSPKYLFRKEGQNVTLSCEQNLNHDAMYWYRQDPGQGLRLIYYSQIVNDFQKGDIAEGYSVSREKKESFPLTVTSAQKNPTAFYLCASSPGTSGRTYNEQFFGPGTRLTVL.